This T cell receptor beta chain was recovered during a study of a mutant IDH1 vaccine in newly diagnosed glioma. The wider study: Radiotherapy alone preceded vaccination by 4-6 weeks; alternatively, vaccination started with temozolomide cycles.

Sequencing was performed with immunoSEQ multiplex PCR; in TCRdb, only in-frame clones are kept and a portion is missing. The sample consists of about 34,000 clones, about 86% of them appearing once. The sample's time point: week 47, end of study. Every vaccination contained 300 ug of the mutant IDH1 20-mer peptide and was paired with topical imiquimod. The count of this clone is one. Its antigen remains unidentified. Germline CDR1 reads MGHRA; CDR2 reads YSYEKL. V was cut by 5 bases and J by 4 bases, with 11 bases left in between. CDR3 size: 13 residues. This TCR was recovered from a woman aged 25 to 45 with glioma. The chain recombines TRBV4-1 with TRBJ1-2; possible D gene TRBD1, 5 bases. The sample consisted of PBMCs, taken from a glioma patient whose treatment included an IDH1 peptide vaccine. CDR3 sequence: CASSYGTVYGYTF. DNA of the CDR3: TGCGCCAGCAGCTACGGGACGGTCTATGGCTACACCTTC.